This TCR beta chain was captured by sequencing in a study of T cells in localized non-small cell lung cancer. Regarding the study as a whole: Median detection of top 100 tumor clones in adjacent lung was roughly 61 clones. One tumor region alone was sequenced, and heterogeneity therefore remains possible. Uninvolved adjacent lung showed the highest T cell clonality, exceeding tumor. There was an association of higher blood T cell density with longer overall survival.

Sequencing was performed with immunoSEQ multiplex PCR; in TCRdb, only in-frame clones are kept and a portion is missing. The table lists tens of thousands of clones, just over 90% of them singletons, with more than 5.5% in the top ten. Regarding this clone: The antigen is not known.

The sequencing here drew on peripheral blood, taken before any cancer treatment. The receptor's source is a female donor older than 55 with stage I lung adenocarcinoma.

Here the CDR3 reads CSVVGGRGLREQYF. CDR3 DNA: TGCAGCGTTGTCGGTGGCAGGGGGCTTCGCGAGCAGTACTTC. V usage is TRBV29-1 and J usage is TRBJ2-7; the match to TRBD1 covers 8 bases. V shed 4 bases and J 6 bases; nucleotides not matched to a gene: 11. The CDR3 length is 14 residues. CDR1 is SQVTM, CDR2 ANQGSEA, per germline.